The 29 T cell receptor beta chains presented below share a single source sample, sequenced in a study of blood T cell repertoires in COVID-19 (dated by TCRdb to 2020 to 2022). Library prep was done by the immunoSEQ multiplex PCR assay. TCRdb mirrors the immuneACCESS table, restricted to in-frame sequences. Some clones are absent from its copies; in checked studies, under half trace to an unresolved V gene, and the reason for the others is unknown. The table for this sample lists under 300,000 clones; around 90% of them were counted only once. Under 0.95% of the sample rests with the top ten. Source material: peripheral blood. The receptors shown here come from a woman aged 25 to 39 with acute or convalescent COVID-19.

CDR3 amino acids: CASSKWYEGYGGIGQGRAKNIQYF. As DNA, the CDR3 is TGTGCCAGCAGCAAATGGTATGAAGGGTACGGGGGGATCGGGCAGGGAAGAGCCAAAAACATTCAGTACTTC. The genes are TRBV21-1 and TRBJ2-4; no check of the table's D call, TRBD2, against the DNA was made. TRBV21-1 is given as a pseudogene. The CDR3 contains 24 residues.

There are many counts of this clone. The chain recombines TRBV30 with TRBJ2-5; no clear D gene. This CDR3 region has 13 residues. The V and J ends lost 0 bases and 2 bases respectively, with 7 bases between them. Per the germline V gene, CDR1 is GTSNPN and CDR2 is SVGIG (reference sequence). The CDR3 bases are TGTGCCTGGAGTGTTTCCCATCAAGAGACCCAGTACTTC. Amino acids: CAWSVSHQETQYF. Variable domain in full (rest from reference TRBV30 and TRBJ2-5): SQTIHQWPATLVQPVGSPLSLECTVEGTSNPNLYWYRQAAGRGLQLLFYSVGIGQISSEVPQNLSASRPQDRQFILSSKKLLLSDSGFYLCAWSVSHQETQYFGPGTRLLVL.

The chain combines TRBV6-5 with TRBJ2-7; D is unresolved. The CDR3 loop spans 14 amino acids. Trimming shortened V by 6 bases and J by 0 bases, and 12 bases separated the two germline ends. Germline V CDR1 and CDR2: MNHEY, SVGAGI. As DNA, the CDR3 is TGTGCCAGCAGAGAGGCTTTCCTCTCCTACGAGCAGTACTTC. It yields the protein CASREAFLSYEQYF.

V usage is TRBV30 and J usage is TRBJ2-7; 7 bases align to TRBD2. Trimming removed 5 bases from V and 3 bases from J; junction bases left unmatched: 10. Germline CDR1 is GTSNPN and CDR2 is SVGIG (reference sequence). The CDR3 runs 14 residues. Written as DNA, the CDR3 is TGTGCCTGGTGGAATGGCGGGAGCAGCTACGAGCAGTACTTC. It specifies CAWWNGGSSYEQYF.

This rearrangement joins TRBV12-2 to TRBJ1-4; the DNA was not used to check the table's D call, TRBD1. TRBV12-2 counts as a pseudogene. The CDR3 spans 14 residues. CDR3 bases: TGTGCAAGTCGCTTGACAGGGGTGGCTGAAAAACTGTTTTTT. It encodes CASRLTGVAEKLFF.

The chain couples TRBV29-1 to TRBJ2-7, with 9 bases that match TRBD1. The CDR3 is 14 amino acids. V was pared by 6 bases and J by 0 bases, with 6 bases of the junction left unmatched. Germline-derived CDR1 and CDR2 are SQVTM and ANQGSEA. The CDR3: CSVSTGGNSYEQYF. DNA of the CDR3: TGCAGCGTCTCGACAGGGGGGAACTCCTACGAGCAGTACTTC.

The chain couples TRBV4-3 to TRBJ2-7; 9 nucleotides align to TRBD2. The CDR3 contains 14 residues. Germline values: CDR1 LGHNA, CDR2 YSLEER. V was clipped by 1 base and J by 7 bases; unmatched bases: 5. CDR3 sequence: CASSQGLADMEQYF. The CDR3 coding sequence is TGCGCCAGCAGCCAAGGACTAGCGGACATGGAGCAGTACTTC.

The gene calls are TRBV19 and TRBJ2-4; TRBD2 matches 7 bases. V was pared by 5 bases and J by 10 bases, with 8 bases of the junction left unmatched. Germline-derived CDR1 and CDR2 are LNHDA and SQIVND (reference sequence). The CDR3 sequence is 13 residues long. The CDR3 nucleotides read TGTGCCAGTAGTGGGGGGGACGTTTCAATTCAGTACTTC. Translating it yields CASSGGDVSIQYF.

The rearrangement uses TRBV9 and TRBJ2-1, with a weak D call TRBD2 (6 bases). CDR3 length: 16 amino acids. V lost 6 bases and J 5 bases, leaving 21 bases between the germline ends. Germline CDR1 SGDLS, CDR2 YYNGEE. The CDR3 DNA sequence: TGTGCCAGCACGTCTACCAGGGACTCCACACACAATGAGCAGTTCTTC. Translation: CASTSTRDSTHNEQFF.

This chain uses TRBV7-9 with TRBJ1-2; 11 nucleotides agree with TRBD1. CDR1 is SEHNR and CDR2 is FQNEAQ in the germline V gene (reference sequence). The length of the CDR3 is 18 residues. V shed 5 bases, J shed 4 bases, and the junction held 15 bases outside the gene matches. CDR3 sequence: CASSLNRPIGTGGYGYTF. The CDR3 DNA reads TGTGCCAGCAGCCTAAATCGTCCTATAGGGACAGGGGGCTATGGCTACACCTTC. Full variable domain (remainder filled in from reference TRBV7-9 and TRBJ1-2): DTGVSQNPRHKITKRGQNVTFRCDPISEHNRLYWYRQTLGQGPEFLTYFQNEAQLEKSRLLSDRFSAERPKGSFSTLEIQRTEQGDSAMYLCASSLNRPIGTGGYGYTFGSGTRLTVV.

This rearrangement joins TRBV6-2 or TRBV6-3 to TRBJ2-1; 9 bases align to TRBD2. V lost 2 bases, J lost 9 bases, and 11 bases stayed unmatched. The germline V gene encodes CDR1 MNHEY and CDR2 SVGEGT. This CDR3 spans 16 amino acids. The CDR3 DNA reads as TGTGCCAGCAGTTACCTCGGCGGGAGGGCCGCCTTTGAGCAGTTCTTC. It is translated as CASSYLGGRAAFEQFF.

This chain connects TRBV2 to TRBJ2-5; D is unclear. CDR3 size: 14 residues. V lost 5 bases and J 5 bases, leaving 15 bases between the germline ends. Germline CDR1 SNHLY, CDR2 FYNNEI. CDR3 amino acids: CASSLRAPMETQYF. The CDR3 bases are TGTGCCAGCAGTCTGCGTGCACCCATGGAGACCCAGTACTTC.

The chain uses TRBV10-1 and TRBJ2-1, with 14 bases matching TRBD2. Germline V CDR1 and CDR2: WNHNN, SYGVQD (reference sequence). The CDR3 length is 18 residues. V lost 8 bases, J lost 9 bases, and 18 bases stayed unmatched. DNA of the CDR3: TGCGCCAGCTGGGAGACGACCGGGGGACTAGCGGGAGTTAGTGAGCAGTTCTTC. This sequence encodes CASWETTGGLAGVSEQFF.

The chain joins TRBV7-9 to TRBJ1-1, with D perhaps matching TRBD1 (5 bases). This CDR3 contains 14 residues. Deletions cut 5 bases from V and 8 bases from J, with 18 bases between. Germline V gives CDR1 SEHNR, CDR2 FQNEAQ (reference sequence). CDR3 sequence reads: CASSLRGVTEEAFF. CDR3 DNA: TGTGCCAGCAGCCTAAGGGGCGTAACTGAAGAAGCTTTCTTT.

The chain employs TRBV2 and TRBJ1-4; TRBD1 might be the D (5 bases). Germline V CDR1 and CDR2: SNHLY, FYNNEI. Trimming removed 4 bases from V and 8 bases from J, with 14 bases in between. This CDR3 is 14 amino acids long. CDR3 sequence (DNA): TGTGCCAGCAGTGCTAGGGGATTGGGGGAAAAACTGTTTTTT. Translation gives CASSARGLGEKLFF.

V is TRBV4-3 and J is TRBJ2-1; possible D gene TRBD2, 5 bases. This CDR3 comprises 17 residues. Germline V gives CDR1 LGHNA, CDR2 YSLEER. V dropped 3 bases and J dropped 3 bases, with 18 bases sitting between them. For the CDR3, the DNA is TGCGCCAGCAGCCATGGCCTTGGGCTAGCAAACTACAATGAGCAGTTCTTC. Translated: CASSHGLGLANYNEQFF.

The chain couples TRBV12-3 or TRBV12-4 to TRBJ1-5; D is unresolved. The CDR3 length is 12 residues. The V gene lost 6 bases and the J gene lost 7 bases, with 10 bases spanning the gap. CDR3 bases: TGTGCCAGCAGACGTTCGGGGCAGCCCCAGCATTTT. Its protein is CASRRSGQPQHF.

The chain combines TRBV19 with TRBJ1-5; 8 bases align to TRBD1. V was clipped by 5 bases and J by 5 bases; unmatched bases: 11. The CDR3 spans 16 residues. Germline assignment: CDR1 LNHDA and CDR2 SQIVND (reference sequence). The CDR3, as DNA: TGTGCCAGTAGTCTCCGACAGGGGAGGGGGTATCAGCCCCAGCATTTT. This encodes CASSLRQGRGYQPQHF.

The rearrangement uses TRBV27 and TRBJ1-2; 9 bases are a match to TRBD1. With V trimmed by 5 bases and J by 4 bases, 11 bases remained unmatched. Per germline, CDR1 MNHEY and CDR2 SMNVEV (reference sequence). This CDR3 contains 16 residues. In DNA, the CDR3 is TGTGCCAGCAGTGTCAGCCCCGGGACAGGGAGCTATGGCTACACCTTC. Residues: CASSVSPGTGSYGYTF.

V is TRBV11-2 and J is TRBJ2-7; maybe TRBD2 (7 bases). The length of the CDR3 is 16 residues. V was pared by 3 bases and J by 7 bases, with 22 bases between. The germline V gene encodes CDR1 SGHAT and CDR2 FQNNGV. The CDR3 DNA follows: TGTGCCAGCAGCTTCCGCCTAGGGGGAGGGCCCTTGGAGCAGTACTTC. Translation: CASSFRLGGGPLEQYF. The full variable domain, with the rest looked up from reference TRBV11-2 and TRBJ2-7, is EAGVAQSPRYKIIEKRQSVAFWCNPISGHATLYWYQQILGQGPKLLIQFQNNGVVDDSQLPKDRFSAERLKGVDSTLKIQPAKLEDSAVYLCASSFRLGGGPLEQYFGPGTRLTVT.

This clone was observed once. The CDR3 region is CASSDDRYAFF. The CDR3, as DNA: TGCGCCAGCAGTGACGACAGGTACGCTTTCTTT. This rearrangement joins TRBV10-2 to TRBJ1-1, with D tentatively TRBD1 (6 bases). CDR3 length: 11 amino acids. Germline loops: CDR1 WSHSY, CDR2 SAAADI. Trimming stripped 3 bases from V and 11 bases from J, with 10 bases between.

This clone was recorded once. The rearrangement uses TRBV19 and TRBJ1-2, with 7 bases identical to TRBD1. Germline CDR1 reads LNHDA; CDR2 reads SQIVND (reference sequence). The CDR3 is 18 amino acids. The junction had 16 bases not matched to a gene; V was cut back by 5 bases and J by 1 base. The DNA for the CDR3 is TGTGCCAGTAGTCCTCCCCGTCTGGGACAGCGAAATAACTATGGCTACACCTTC. Translating it yields CASSPPRLGQRNNYGYTF.

CDR3 region: CASSPGASGPQGEQYF. The CDR3, as DNA: TGTGCCAGCTCACCAGGTGCTAGCGGGCCTCAGGGCGAGCAGTACTTC. V usage is TRBV18 and J usage is TRBJ2-7; 8 positions agree with TRBD2. The V gene end was trimmed by 2 bases and the J gene end by 6 bases; junction bases not matched to a gene: 12. The CDR3 has 16 residues. Germline loops: CDR1 KGHSH, CDR2 LQKENI.

The CDR3 DNA reads TGTGCCAGCAGAACACAGGGGGCTCGATGGGGAGAAAAACTGTTTTTT. This sequence encodes CASRTQGARWGEKLFF. V is TRBV28 and J is TRBJ1-4, with 9 bases that match TRBD1. The ends lost 6 bases at V and 8 bases at J; junction bases unmatched: 13. The CDR3 extends over 16 amino acids. The V gene's germline CDR1 is MDHEN and CDR2 SYDVKM. The full variable domain, in which reference TRBV28 and TRBJ1-4 provide the parts outside the CDR3, is DVKVTQSSRYLVKRTGEKVFLECVQDMDHENMFWYRQDPGLGLRLIYFSYDVKMKEKGDIPEGYSVSREKKERFSLILESASTNQTSMYLCASRTQGARWGEKLFFGSGTQLSVL.

The CDR3 DNA reads TGTGCCACCCAATTCCGGGACAGGGGGCGGACAACTAATGAAAAACTGTTTTTT. Its protein product is CATQFRDRGRTTNEKLFF. V usage is TRBV5-4 and J usage is TRBJ1-4, with 12 bases identical to TRBD1. This CDR3 has 18 amino acids. Germline V gene lookup returns CDR1 SGHNT and CDR2 YYREEE (reference sequence). The ends lost 9 bases at V and 0 bases at J; junction bases unmatched: 12.

The V and J genes are TRBV7-3 and TRBJ2-6, with TRBD1 matching over 8 bases. V trimming: 1 base; J trimming: 2 bases; junction bases outside the gene matches: 7. The germline V gene has CDR1 SGHTA and CDR2 FQGTGA. There are 18 residues in the CDR3. DNA of the CDR3: TGTGCCAGCAGCTTAAGACAGGGGAAAGTTACTGGGGCCAACGTCCTGACTTTC. Protein: CASSLRQGKVTGANVLTF.

This clone has just one count. The gene calls are TRBV30 and TRBJ2-1, with 8 bases that match TRBD2. With V trimmed by 3 bases and J by 4 bases, 8 bases remained unmatched. CDR1 and CDR2 (germline): GTSNPN, SVGIG (reference sequence). There are 15 residues in the CDR3. The CDR3 reads CAWRFGTSPYNEQFF. The CDR3 bases are TGTGCCTGGAGGTTTGGGACTAGTCCTTACAATGAGCAGTTCTTC.

The chain employs TRBV19 and TRBJ1-5; D not resolved. V was trimmed by 9 bases and J by 2 bases, leaving 11 bases between them. The CDR3 has 13 residues. The germline gives CDR1 LNHDA, CDR2 SQIVND (reference sequence). The CDR3 loop reads CASQAFGNQPQHF. The CDR3, as DNA: TGTGCCAGCCAGGCCTTCGGCAATCAGCCCCAGCATTTT.

This clone has just a few counts. V usage is TRBV5-5 and J usage is TRBJ2-1, with unresolved D. Trimming shortened V by 4 bases and J by 7 bases, and 12 bases separated the two germline ends. The CDR3 length is 13 residues. The germline V gene has CDR1 SGHKS and CDR2 YYEKEE (reference sequence). The CDR3 sequence: CASSVGLGNEQFF. The CDR3 DNA reads as TGTGCCAGCAGCGTGGGCCTAGGAAATGAGCAGTTCTTC.